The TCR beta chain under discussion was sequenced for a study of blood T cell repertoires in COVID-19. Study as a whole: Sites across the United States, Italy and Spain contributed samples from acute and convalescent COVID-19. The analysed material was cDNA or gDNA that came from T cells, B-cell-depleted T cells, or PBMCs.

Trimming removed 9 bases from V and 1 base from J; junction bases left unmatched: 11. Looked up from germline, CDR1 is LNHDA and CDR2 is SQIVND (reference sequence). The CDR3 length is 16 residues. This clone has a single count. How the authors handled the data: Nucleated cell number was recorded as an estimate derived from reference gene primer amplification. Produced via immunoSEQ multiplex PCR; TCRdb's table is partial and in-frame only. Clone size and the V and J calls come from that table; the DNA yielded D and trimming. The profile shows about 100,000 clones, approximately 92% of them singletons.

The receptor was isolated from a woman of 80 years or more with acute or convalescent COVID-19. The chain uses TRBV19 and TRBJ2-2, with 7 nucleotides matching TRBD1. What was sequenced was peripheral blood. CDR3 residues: CASRKTGSQNTGELFF. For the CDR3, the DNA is TGTGCCAGCAGAAAGACAGGGTCCCAGAACACCGGGGAGCTGTTTTTT.